This T cell receptor (beta chain) was identified in a study of CD8+ T cells in alopecia areata. This clone came up once. The CDR3 covers 15 residues. CDR1 and CDR2 from the germline V gene are SNHLY and FYNNEI. With 2 bases removed from V and 6 bases from J, the gap between germline ends came to 11 bases. The authors extracted RNA and reverse transcribed it into cDNA as the sequencing template. The data were produced by immunoSEQ multiplex PCR, yet TCRdb's version contains in-frame clones alone and is incomplete. This sample carries approximately 150,000 clones, roughly 70% of them seen once, and the ten largest clones take roughly 11%.

This receptor was obtained from a human donor with alopecia areata. This chain joins TRBV2 and TRBJ1-6; possible D gene TRBD1, 6 bases. The input for sequencing was CD8+ T cells sorted from blood, taken at week 0. CDR3 sequence (DNA): TGTGCCAGCAGTGAATACGGGGGGCCTAATTCACCCCTCCACTTT. Translating it yields CASSEYGGPNSPLHF.